Each of the 3 T cell receptor beta chains below was sequenced from the same sample in a study of CD8+ T cells in alopecia areata. As to treatment: oral pan-JAK inhibitor, 5-10 mg twice daily. Isolated RNA was reverse transcribed into cDNA used as the sequencing template. Profiled with immunoSEQ multiplex PCR; TCRdb holds only in-frame clones, not every one. This table has 200,000 to 250,000 clones, over 60% appearing once. The specimen comprised CD4+ T cells sorted from blood, sampled at week 4, from a patient treated with tofacitinib. The source of these receptors is a human donor with alopecia areata.

This clone turned up a few times. The V gene is TRBV7-9, the J gene TRBJ1-2; tentatively, D is TRBD1 (6 bases). Germline assignment: CDR1 SEHNR and CDR2 FQNEAQ (reference sequence). Between the trimmed V and J ends, which lost 4 bases and 4 bases, there was a span of 10 bases. The CDR3 spans 13 residues. CDR3 in amino acids: CASSSGGPYGYTF. The DNA of the CDR3 is TGTGCCAGCAGCTCCGGGGGGCCCTATGGCTACACCTTC.

V and J are TRBV30 and TRBJ1-5; perhaps TRBD1 as D (5 bases). V lost 4 bases to trimming and J lost 7 bases, with 17 bases between them. The length of the CDR3 is 14 residues. CDR1 and CDR2 (germline): GTSNPN, SVGIG (reference sequence). CDR3 in amino acids: CAWTEAGIEQPQHF. CDR3 coding DNA: TGTGCCTGGACCGAAGCAGGGATAGAGCAGCCCCAGCATTTT.

The rearrangement links TRBV7-2 to TRBJ2-3; no firm D call. The V gene's germline CDR1 is SGHTA and CDR2 FQGNSA. Trimming stripped 1 base from V and 4 bases from J, with 15 bases between. The CDR3 consists of 16 residues. The CDR3, as DNA: TGTGCCAGCAGCTTAGGCAGGTATAGCATCGCAGATACGCAGTATTTT. Its translation: CASSLGRYSIADTQYF.